This entry features one T cell receptor beta chain sequence. The CDR3 loop spans 15 amino acids. J gave up 4 bases and V 2 bases, and 6 bases lay outside the gene matches. The germline V gene encodes CDR1 SQVTM and CDR2 ANQGSEA. Authors' analysis steps: Reference gene primer amplification gave nucleated cell count estimates. Sequencing was performed with immunoSEQ multiplex PCR; in TCRdb, only in-frame clones are kept and a portion is missing. V and J calls and clone size are copied from that table; D and trimming were computed from the DNA. The table records about 70,000 clones, roughly 87% of them present only once. The entry originates in a study of blood T cell repertoires in COVID-19. In the study overall: Acute-phase and convalescent COVID-19 samples originated in the United States, Italy and Spain. T cells, B-cell-depleted T cells, or PBMCs provided the cDNA or gDNA that served as material.

The chain carries TRBV29-1 and TRBJ1-1; 11 bases match TRBD1. Sample: peripheral blood. This receptor was identified in a woman between 18 and 29 years old with acute or convalescent COVID-19. The CDR3 coding sequence is TGCAGCGTTGAACTACCCGGGACAGGGGGCACTGAAGCTTTCTTT. It specifies CSVELPGTGGTEAFF.